One and the same sample provided the 32 T cell receptor beta chains below, sequenced in a study of cytomegalovirus exposure and HLA in healthy donors (dated by TCRdb to the late 2010s). Library prep was done by the immunoSEQ multiplex PCR assay. For the multiplex PCR, a mixture combining 60 forward primers for TCR Vbeta segments and 13 reverse primers for TCR Jbeta segments was used. Held by TCRdb, this immuneACCESS table contains in-frame sequences only and omits some clones. Under half of the omission traces to an unresolved V gene where checked; the cause of the rest is unknown. The sample has hundreds of thousands of clones on record, roughly 90% of them singletons. The ten largest clones capture around 2.1% of the sample. The sample taken for sequencing was PBMCs. These receptors were collected from a young woman in good health and CMV-seronegative.

This chain connects TRBV29-1 to TRBJ2-3; 7 nucleotides agree with TRBD1. Germline-derived CDR1 and CDR2 are SQVTM and ANQGSEA. The CDR3 is 16 residues long. With V trimmed by 4 bases and J by 5 bases, 15 bases remained unmatched. The CDR3 DNA reads TGCAGCGTTGTTGGGGTGGCAGGGGGATTGGGAGATACGCAGTATTTT. Its translation: CSVVGVAGGLGDTQYF.

The J gene is TRBJ1-6, the V gene TRBV19; D is ambiguous. CDR3 length: 13 amino acids. Trimming pared 7 bases from V and 4 bases from J, leaving 8 bases between. Germline assignment: CDR1 LNHDA and CDR2 SQIVND (reference sequence). CDR3 loop: CASTGRYNSPLHF. Written as DNA, the CDR3 is TGTGCCAGTACGGGGAGATATAATTCACCCCTCCACTTT.

The genes are TRBV27 and TRBJ2-7; maybe TRBD1 (5 bases). CDR3 size: 13 residues. CDR1 and CDR2 from the germline V gene are MNHEY and SMNVEV (reference sequence). Trimming shortened V by 10 bases and J by 2 bases, and 15 bases separated the two germline ends. Here the CDR3 reads CATSIGRAYEQYF. The CDR3 bases are TGTGCCACCTCTATAGGCAGGGCCTACGAGCAGTACTTC.

The J gene is TRBJ1-6, the V gene TRBV6-5; 7 bases match TRBD1. Germline CDR1 MNHEY, CDR2 SVGAGI. This CDR3 is built from 16 residues. V lost 2 bases, J lost 6 bases, and 7 bases stayed unmatched. The CDR3, as DNA: TGTGCCAGCAGTTACGCCACAGGGGCTCGTAATTCACCCCTCCACTTT. Residues: CASSYATGARNSPLHF.

The rearrangement links TRBV5-8 to TRBJ1-5, with D unresolved. CDR1 is SGHTS and CDR2 is YDEGEE in the germline V gene. Between the trimmed V and J ends, which lost 0 bases and 0 bases, there was a span of 7 bases. The CDR3 is made up of 15 amino acids. The CDR3 loop reads CASSLEGDSNQPQHF. CDR3 in DNA: TGTGCCAGCAGCTTGGAAGGAGATAGCAATCAGCCCCAGCATTTT.

This clone was recorded only once. The chain recombines TRBV5-1 with TRBJ2-2; D unresolved. The CDR3 extends over 15 amino acids. CDR1 SGHRS and CDR2 YFSETQ come from the germline V gene. V gave up 0 bases and J gave up 4 bases, with 10 bases separating them. The CDR3 reads CASSLAGLGTGELFF. CDR3 nucleotides: TGCGCCAGCAGCTTGGCAGGTTTGGGCACCGGGGAGCTGTTTTTT.

V is TRBV11-1 and J is TRBJ2-7, with a possible D match to TRBD2 (6 bases). Germline CDR1 SGHAT, CDR2 FQDESV (reference sequence). There are 16 residues in the CDR3. V shed 1 base and J shed 3 bases, with 16 bases lying between them. In DNA form, the CDR3 reads TGTGCCAGCAGCTTAGAGGGAGGCATGTACCTCTACGAGCAGTACTTC. Amino acid sequence: CASSLEGGMYLYEQYF.

The chain has TRBV9 and TRBJ1-6; TRBD1 might be the D (5 bases). This CDR3 region has 15 residues. Germline loops: CDR1 SGDLS, CDR2 YYNGEE. The ends were cut back, 2 bases at V and 7 bases at J, with 13 bases in the middle. CDR3 residues: CASSVEWAGNSPLHF. The CDR3 DNA is TGTGCCAGCAGCGTTGAGTGGGCAGGGAATTCACCCCTCCACTTT.

The rearrangement uses TRBV13 and TRBJ2-1, with 10 bases aligning to TRBD2. V lost 1 base, J lost 2 bases, and 2 bases stayed unmatched. Looked up from germline, CDR1 is PRHDT and CDR2 is FYEKMQ (reference sequence). The CDR3 has 16 residues. Here the CDR3 DNA reads TGTGCCAGCAGCTTAGAAGGACTAGCGGCCTACAATGAGCAGTTCTTC. Its translation is CASSLEGLAAYNEQFF.

The chain has TRBV5-4 and TRBJ2-2; TRBD2 agrees at 7 bases. There are 18 residues in the CDR3. V lost 0 bases to trimming and J lost 5 bases; unmatched junction nucleotides: 13. CDR1 and CDR2 (germline): SGHNT, YYREEE (reference sequence). In DNA, the CDR3 is TGTGCCAGCAGCTTGGGCGGGGCTAGCGGAGGGAGGACCGGGGAGCTGTTTTTT. It encodes CASSLGGASGGRTGELFF.

The chain couples TRBV4-1 to TRBJ2-7, with 8 bases identical to TRBD1. Looked up from germline, CDR1 is MGHRA and CDR2 is YSYEKL. This CDR3 has 16 residues. V lost 4 bases and J lost 1; bases outside the gene matches: 9. CDR3 loop: CASSLSSGDRSYEQYF. CDR3 DNA: TGCGCCAGCAGCCTTAGTTCAGGGGACAGGTCCTACGAGCAGTACTTC.

The CDR3 sequence is CASSPDRDEAFF. CDR3 bases: TGTGCCAGCTCACCGGACAGGGATGAAGCTTTCTTT. This chain links TRBV18 with TRBJ1-1; 8 bases line up with TRBD1. Looked up from germline, CDR1 is KGHSH and CDR2 is LQKENI. The CDR3 is made up of 12 amino acids. Losses at the gene ends were 3 bases for V and 7 bases for J; bases not matched to a gene: 1.

The V call is TRBV19, the J call TRBJ2-2; 11 nucleotides line up with TRBD2. Germline V gene sequence: CDR1 LNHDA, CDR2 SQIVND (reference sequence). The CDR3 consists of 14 residues. With 10 bases clipped from V and 1 base from J, the junction kept 2 bases outside the gene matches. Written as DNA, the CDR3 is TGTGCCACCCTAGCGGGGGGGAACACCGGGGAGCTGTTTTTT. Protein product: CATLAGGNTGELFF.

The chain uses TRBV7-7 and TRBJ2-5; weak D call: TRBD2 (6 bases). The CDR3 runs 14 residues. Germline V gene lookup returns CDR1 SSHAT and CDR2 FNYEAQ (reference sequence). Trimming stripped 1 base from V and 7 bases from J, with 13 bases between. CDR3 DNA: TGTGCCAGCAGCTTAGAACCGGCCGGGGGGACCCAGTACTTC. It encodes CASSLEPAGGTQYF.

In its sample, this clone was seen a few times. The chain joins TRBV6-6 to TRBJ2-6; D is unresolved. V was cut by 8 bases and J by 4 bases, with 15 bases left in between. From germline, CDR1 is MNHNY and CDR2 SVGAGI (reference sequence). This CDR3 has 15 amino acids. The CDR3 here is CASDSSVSGANVLTF. CDR3 sequence (DNA): TGTGCCAGCGATAGCTCGGTCTCCGGGGCCAACGTCCTGACTTTC.

This clone has just one count. Relative to the germline gene, one junction end is altered; a read error may explain this. J is TRBJ2-2 and V is TRBV7-9, with TRBD2 identical over 13 bases. Germline CDR1 and CDR2: SEHNR and FQNEAQ (reference sequence). The CDR3 runs to 18 residues. The CDR3 bases are TGTGCCAGCAGCTCCATGACTAGCGGGGGGTCGGCCACCGGGGAGTTGTTTTTT. It specifies CASSSMTSGGSATGELFF.

V and J are TRBV15 and TRBJ2-5, with 10 positions matching TRBD1. This CDR3 is 15 amino acids long. In germline, CDR1 is LNHNV, CDR2 YYDKDF (reference sequence). V shed 0 bases, J shed 3 bases, and the junction held 1 base outside the gene matches. CDR3 loop: CATSRETGGKETQYF. For the CDR3, the DNA is TGTGCCACCAGCAGAGAGACAGGGGGCAAAGAGACCCAGTACTTC. Drawing the rest from reference TRBV15 and TRBJ2-5, the complete variable domain is DAMVIQNPRYQVTQFGKPVTLSCSQTLNHNVMYWYQQKSSQAPKLLFHYYDKDFNNEADTPDNFQSRRPNTSFCFLDIRSPGLGDTAMYLCATSRETGGKETQYFGPGTRLLVL.

J is TRBJ1-1 and V is TRBV7-8; possibly TRBD1 for D (5 bases). V lost 4 bases to trimming and J lost 6 bases, with 12 bases between them. CDR3 length: 13 amino acids. Germline V CDR1 and CDR2: SGHVS, FQNEAQ. This CDR3 is CASSWGFSPEAFF. Here the CDR3 DNA reads TGTGCCAGCAGCTGGGGCTTTAGCCCTGAAGCTTTCTTT.

This rearrangement joins TRBV7-6 to TRBJ2-2; D might be TRBD2 (5 bases). Germline CDR1 is SGHVS and CDR2 is FNYEAQ. V lost 1 base and J lost 2, with 8 bases in between. CDR3 length: 15 amino acids. CDR3 sequence: CASSLERGNTGELFF. The CDR3 DNA is TGTGCCAGCAGCTTAGAACGGGGTAACACCGGGGAGCTGTTTTTT. Together with reference TRBV7-6 and TRBJ2-2, the CDR3 gives the full variable domain: GAGVSQSPRYKVTKRGQDVALRCDPISGHVSLYWYRQALGQGPEFLTYFNYEAQQDKSGLPNDRFSAERPEGSISTLTIQRTEQRDSAMYRCASSLERGNTGELFFGEGSRLTVL.

The genes are TRBV7-2 and TRBJ1-1, with 9 positions matching TRBD1. Germline V lookup: CDR1 SGHTA, CDR2 FQGNSA. The CDR3 is 15 amino acids. The J segment lost 5 bases and the V segment lost 1 base, leaving 5 bases of the junction unmatched. The DNA of the CDR3 is TGTGCCAGCAGCTTAGTTGGACAGGGGTTGACTGAAGCTTTCTTT. Translated, it gives CASSLVGQGLTEAFF.

The chain uses TRBV2 and TRBJ2-7, with TRBD2 as a possible D gene (6 bases). Trimming removed 6 bases from V and 6 bases from J, with 18 bases in between. The CDR3 extends over 14 amino acids. In germline, CDR1 is SNHLY, CDR2 FYNNEI. The CDR3 coding sequence is TGTGCCAGCAGCGGAGGAGGGGCTTACGGCGAGCAGTACTTC. This sequence encodes CASSGGGAYGEQYF.

The chain has TRBV4-1 and TRBJ2-1, with a weak D call TRBD2 (5 bases). Germline V lookup: CDR1 MGHRA, CDR2 YSYEKL. The CDR3 length is 15 residues. V dropped 0 bases and J dropped 8 bases, with 14 bases sitting between them. In nucleotides, the CDR3 is TGCGCCAGCAGCCAAGATGACCTTTCCGGGGATGAGCAGTTCTTC. Amino acids: CASSQDDLSGDEQFF.

V and J are TRBV18 and TRBJ2-7; 8 positions agree with TRBD1. Germline-derived CDR1 and CDR2 are KGHSH and LQKENI. The J segment lost 1 base and the V segment lost 6 bases, leaving 5 bases of the junction unmatched. The CDR3 runs 14 residues. The CDR3 here is CASSQGQGSYEQYF. The CDR3 bases are TGTGCCAGCTCTCAAGGACAGGGATCCTACGAGCAGTACTTC.

The rearrangement joins TRBV10-3 to TRBJ1-1; 8 nucleotides agree with TRBD1. The V segment lost 10 bases and the J segment 1 base; nucleotides outside the gene matches: 8. The CDR3 has 14 residues. The V gene's germline CDR1 is ENHRY and CDR2 SYGVKD. The CDR3 DNA follows: TGTGCCACAACCGGGACAGGAAAGAACACTGAAGCTTTCTTT. The encoded protein is CATTGTGKNTEAFF.

The chain recombines TRBV7-9 with TRBJ2-5; 8 nucleotides match TRBD2. CDR3 size: 15 residues. The V and J ends lost 4 bases and 1 base, in that order; junction bases with no gene match: 5. Germline assignment: CDR1 SEHNR and CDR2 FQNEAQ (reference sequence). CDR3 amino acids: CASSSGSGGQETQYF. CDR3 bases: TGTGCCAGCAGCTCCGGGAGCGGGGGCCAAGAGACCCAGTACTTC.

This rearrangement joins TRBV5-8 to TRBJ2-5, with 12 bases lining up with TRBD2. Germline CDR1 is SGHTS and CDR2 is YDEGEE. CDR3 size: 17 residues. Trimming removed 2 bases from V and 4 bases from J; junction bases left unmatched: 9. Written as DNA, the CDR3 is TGTGCCAGCAGCTTATTTCCTCTAGCGGGGGGGCCAGAGACCCAGTACTTC. Its translation: CASSLFPLAGGPETQYF.

J is TRBJ2-1 and V is TRBV29-1, with 7 bases identical to TRBD2. Losses at the gene ends were 2 bases for V and 0 bases for J; bases not matched to a gene: 7. The length of the CDR3 is 16 residues. Germline CDR1 SQVTM, CDR2 ANQGSEA. CDR3 nucleotides: TGCAGCGTTGAAATTGGGGGGGTGGGCTCCTACAATGAGCAGTTCTTC. Protein product: CSVEIGGVGSYNEQFF.

This clone was seen once. The chain links TRBV5-1 to TRBJ2-5; D gene ambiguous. The V end was cut by 0 bases, the J end by 1 base, with 10 bases between. The germline V gene has CDR1 SGHRS and CDR2 YFSETQ. The CDR3 contains 15 residues. CDR3 amino acids: CASSLGGQLQETQYF. CDR3 in DNA: TGCGCCAGCAGCTTGGGAGGTCAGCTCCAAGAGACCCAGTACTTC.

This chain connects TRBV18 to TRBJ1-5; D is unresolved. This CDR3 is 16 amino acids long. Germline V lookup: CDR1 KGHSH, CDR2 LQKENI. The ends were cut back, 2 bases at V and 6 bases at J, with 17 bases in the middle. The CDR3 region has the DNA TGTGCCAGCTCACCAAGAGAAGGTCAAAGAGGTCAGCCCCAGCATTTT. Its protein is CASSPREGQRGQPQHF.

The gene calls are TRBV2 and TRBJ2-2; 7 bases are a match to TRBD2. CDR1 is SNHLY and CDR2 is FYNNEI in the germline V gene. Germline trimming cut 6 bases from V and 0 bases from J; bases unmatched to any gene: 4. This CDR3 comprises 15 residues. The CDR3 spells CASSLAGPNTGELFF. As DNA, the CDR3 is TGTGCCAGCAGCTTAGCGGGCCCGAACACCGGGGAGCTGTTTTTT.

The table lists this clone with a count of one. DNA for the CDR3: TGCGCCAGCAGCCAAGAGGACATATATGGAAACACCATATATTTT. Translated, it gives CASSQEDIYGNTIYF. V gene TRBV4-1 combines with J gene TRBJ1-3; the D gene is possibly TRBD1 (5 bases). This CDR3 has 15 residues. Deletions cut 0 bases from V and 3 bases from J, with 9 bases between. The V gene's germline CDR1 is MGHRA and CDR2 YSYEKL.

The chain has TRBV13 and TRBJ2-3, with 11 bases identical to TRBD2. This CDR3 spans 16 amino acids. The germline V gene encodes CDR1 PRHDT and CDR2 FYEKMQ (reference sequence). J lost 5 bases, V lost 5 bases, and 9 bases had no gene match. The CDR3 bases are TGTGCCAGCAGCCCGGATAGCGGGGGGGCCGGAGATACGCAGTATTTT. Translation gives CASSPDSGGAGDTQYF.